Given below is one T cell receptor beta chain in context. The antigen remains unidentified. Data came from immunoSEQ multiplex PCR; TCRdb stores just in-frame clones and leaves some out. The sample lists 35,000 or so clones; roughly three quarters were seen once. This sample is part of a study of PD-1 blockade in classical Hodgkin lymphoma. Each and every patient relapsed after autologous stem cell transplantation, and patients got differing brentuximab vedotin exposure. This CDR3 spans 14 amino acids. Trimming removed 1 base from V and 3 bases from J; junction bases left unmatched: 2. Germline V gene lookup returns CDR1 SGHVS and CDR2 FQNEAQ. Points from the study as a whole: Newly diagnosed patients reportedly had lower baseline TCR diversity than healthy donors. TCR diversity rose significantly by C4D1 in CD4+ but not CD8+ cells.

The source material was peripheral blood mononuclear cells (PBMCs), sampled before the second cycle of nivolumab. This sequence was found in a human donor with classical Hodgkin lymphoma. The chain carries TRBV7-8 and TRBJ2-7; 8 nucleotides line up with TRBD2. This CDR3 is CASSLGLASYEQYF. The CDR3 region has the DNA TGTGCCAGCAGCTTAGGACTAGCGAGCTACGAGCAGTACTTC. Full variable domain (outside the CDR3, taken from reference TRBV7-8 and TRBJ2-7): GAGVSQSPRYKVAKRGQDVALRCDPISGHVSLFWYQQALGQGPEFLTYFQNEAQLDKSGLPSDRFFAERPEGSVSTLKIQRTQQEDSAVYLCASSLGLASYEQYFGPGTRLTVT.